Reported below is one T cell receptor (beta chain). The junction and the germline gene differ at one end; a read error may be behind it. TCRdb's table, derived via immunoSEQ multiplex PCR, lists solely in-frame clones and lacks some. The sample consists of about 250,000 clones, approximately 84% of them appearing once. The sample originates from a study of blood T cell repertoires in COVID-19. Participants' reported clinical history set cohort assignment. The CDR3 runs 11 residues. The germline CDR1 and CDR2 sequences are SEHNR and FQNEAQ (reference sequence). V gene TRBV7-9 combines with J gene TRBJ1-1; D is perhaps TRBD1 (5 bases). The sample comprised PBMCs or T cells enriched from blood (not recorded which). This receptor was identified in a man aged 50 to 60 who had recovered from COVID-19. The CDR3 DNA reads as TGTGCCAGCAGCCTTCAGGGTAGGGGCGCTTTT. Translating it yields CASSLQGRGAF.